Shown below are 13 T cell receptor beta chains from a single sample sequenced in a study of T cell responses to AZD1222 COVID-19 vaccine. Produced via immunoSEQ multiplex PCR; TCRdb's table is partial and in-frame only. The sample shows about 120,000 clones, 80% to 90% of them seen only once. Source: peripheral blood, taken on day 0 of AZD1222 vaccination. The receptors shown here come from an adult in good health.

The rearrangement uses TRBV2 and TRBJ1-6, with TRBD1 as a possible D gene (6 bases). V was trimmed by 4 bases and J by 6 bases, leaving 13 bases between them. The CDR3 covers 15 residues. Germline V gene sequence: CDR1 SNHLY, CDR2 FYNNEI. CDR3: CASSVQGRVNSPLHF. CDR3 sequence (DNA): TGTGCCAGCAGTGTTCAGGGGCGTGTTAATTCACCCCTCCACTTT.

The CDR3 loop is CASSPTGASGSTDTQYF. The CDR3 region has the DNA TGTGCCAGCAGTCCTACCGGGGCTAGCGGGAGCACAGATACGCAGTATTTT. J is TRBJ2-3 and V is TRBV28, with 8 bases identical to TRBD2. The CDR3 is made up of 17 amino acids. V dropped 5 bases and J dropped 0; count of bases not matched to a gene: 10. CDR1 and CDR2 from the germline V gene are MDHEN and SYDVKM.

This clone was detected only once. In nucleotides, the CDR3 is TGTGCCAGCCGGGGGCAGGGAGGGATTGAAAAACTGTTTTTT. It encodes CASRGQGGIEKLFF. The chain uses TRBV19 and TRBJ1-4, with D maybe TRBD1 (6 bases). Germline V gene lookup returns CDR1 LNHDA and CDR2 SQIVND (reference sequence). Trimming stripped 9 bases from V and 7 bases from J, with 18 bases between. This CDR3 has 14 residues.

This chain uses TRBV5-1 with TRBJ1-6; no reliable D call. CDR1 and CDR2 (germline): SGHRS, YFSETQ. CDR3 length equals 16 residues. The V end was cut by 0 bases, the J end by 4 bases, with 11 bases between. The CDR3 loop is CASSLAGQMYNSPLHF. The CDR3 nucleotides read TGCGCCAGCAGCTTGGCTGGGCAAATGTATAATTCACCCCTCCACTTT.

This clone appeared a single time. The gene calls are TRBV2 and TRBJ1-3, with D maybe TRBD1 (6 bases). Trimming stripped 7 bases from V and 0 bases from J, with 7 bases between. Germline CDR1 is SNHLY and CDR2 is FYNNEI. This CDR3 has 13 residues. The CDR3: CASKGGSGNTIYF. The CDR3 DNA reads TGTGCCAGCAAAGGGGGCTCTGGAAACACCATATATTTT. Supplemented by reference TRBV2 and TRBJ1-3, the full variable domain reads EPEVTQTPSHQVTQMGQEVILRCVPISNHLYFYWYRQILGQKVEFLVSFYNNEISEKSEIFDDQFSVERPDGSNFTLKIRSTKLEDSAMYFCASKGGSGNTIYFGEGSWLTVV.

This chain joins TRBV6-5 and TRBJ1-2, with a tentative D call TRBD1 (5 bases). Germline CDR1 MNHEY, CDR2 SVGAGI. Deletions cut 2 bases from V and 4 bases from J, with 17 bases between. The length of the CDR3 is 16 residues. CDR3 in DNA: TGTGCCAGCAGTTACCCCCTGGGGGACGGCAGCTATGGCTACACCTTC. Protein product: CASSYPLGDGSYGYTF.

A remark on this clone: One end of the junction fails to match germline, which may point to a read error. This chain joins TRBV11-2 and TRBJ1-6; D ambiguous. The CDR3 is 15 residues long. The germline V gene has CDR1 SGHAT and CDR2 FQNNGV. The CDR3 spells CASTLGYRHNSPLHF. DNA of the CDR3: TGTGCCAGCACCTTAGGGTACAGACATAATTCACCCCTCCACTTT.

This clone has just one count. The V gene is TRBV19, the J gene TRBJ1-5; D remains unclear. The CDR3 spans 12 residues. V was pared by 7 bases and J by 3 bases, with 7 bases between. CDR1 and CDR2 (germline): LNHDA, SQIVND (reference sequence). The CDR3 here is CASTQPNQPQHF. The CDR3 coding sequence is TGTGCCAGTACACAGCCCAATCAGCCCCAGCATTTT.

The genes are TRBV5-4 and TRBJ2-3, with D unresolved. The germline V gene encodes CDR1 SGHNT and CDR2 YYREEE (reference sequence). The CDR3 has 14 residues. V was clipped by 1 base and J by 2 bases, with 8 bases between them. The CDR3: CASSLILPTDTQYF. The CDR3, as DNA: TGTGCCAGCAGCTTGATTCTTCCCACAGATACGCAGTATTTT.

The chain combines TRBV6-5 with TRBJ1-2; 7 nucleotides line up with TRBD1. Germline-derived CDR1 and CDR2 are MNHEY and SVGAGI. This CDR3 spans 13 amino acids. The V gene end was trimmed by 7 bases and the J gene end by 5 bases; junction bases not matched to a gene: 7. CDR3 amino acids: CASKTGVAYGYTF. The DNA for the CDR3 is TGTGCCAGCAAAACAGGGGTTGCGTATGGCTACACCTTC.

V usage is TRBV3-1 (or the pseudogene TRBV3-2) and J usage is TRBJ2-7, with D tentatively TRBD2 (7 bases). Germline lookup yields CDR1 LGHDT and CDR2 YNNKEL (reference sequence). Trimming removed 4 bases from V and 5 bases from J, with 12 bases in between. The CDR3 loop spans 13 amino acids. Here the CDR3 DNA reads TGTGCCAGCAGCCCCTCGGGGGGCGACGAGCAGTACTTC. This codes for CASSPSGGDEQYF.

The genes are TRBV28 and TRBJ2-7, with 7 bases aligning to TRBD2. J gave up 2 bases and V 8 bases, and 6 bases lay outside the gene matches. The CDR3 runs 13 residues. CDR1 and CDR2 from the germline V gene are MDHEN and SYDVKM. The CDR3 nucleotides read TGTGCCAGCGTATTGGGGGGGACCTACGAGCAGTACTTC. This gives the protein CASVLGGTYEQYF. Variable domain in full (rest from reference TRBV28 and TRBJ2-7): DVKVTQSSRYLVKRTGEKVFLECVQDMDHENMFWYRQDPGLGLRLIYFSYDVKMKEKGDIPEGYSVSREKKERFSLILESASTNQTSMYLCASVLGGTYEQYFGPGTRLTVT.

The V gene is TRBV5-1, the J gene TRBJ1-4; tentatively, D is TRBD1 (5 bases). CDR1 SGHRS and CDR2 YFSETQ come from the germline V gene. Trimming removed 4 bases at V and 8 bases at J, with 15 bases between. The CDR3 runs 14 residues. The CDR3 DNA is TGCGCCAGCAGCGGGACTTCTTCTGCGGAAAAACTGTTTTTT. Translation gives CASSGTSSAEKLFF.